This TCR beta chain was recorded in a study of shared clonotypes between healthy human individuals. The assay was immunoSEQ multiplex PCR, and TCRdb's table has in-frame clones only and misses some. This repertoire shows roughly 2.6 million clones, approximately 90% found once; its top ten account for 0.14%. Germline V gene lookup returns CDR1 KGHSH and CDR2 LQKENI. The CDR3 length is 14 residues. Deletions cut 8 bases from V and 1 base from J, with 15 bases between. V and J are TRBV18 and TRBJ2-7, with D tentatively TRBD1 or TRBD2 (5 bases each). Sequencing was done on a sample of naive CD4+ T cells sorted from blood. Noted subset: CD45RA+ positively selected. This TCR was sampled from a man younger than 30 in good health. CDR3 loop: CASRYRDGSYEQYF. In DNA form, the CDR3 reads TGTGCCAGCCGCTACCGGGACGGATCCTACGAGCAGTACTTC.